Listed below are T cell receptor beta chains from one sample, sequenced in a study of T-cell reconstitution after alpha-beta-depleted transplantation in children. TCRdb re-derived calls from the PCR reads in MiXCR, one entry per CDR3 protein. Of fewer than 550,000 distinct CDR3 sequences detected, roughly 10% appear once; the ten largest clones hold 2% to 2.5%. Material: PBMCs, obtained before TCRalphabeta/CD19-depleted stem cell transplant. Source of these receptors: a child under 10 years old with inherited bone marrow failure, due to receive a stem cell transplant. Both conserved end residues are part of each CDR3. Expanded clones get a size class; other rows say once, few or many, or leave the size out.

>TRBV4-3|TRBJ1-5|many
CASSRNWGQPQHF
>TRBV6-5|TRBJ2-7|many
CASSYRRSHYEQYF
>TRBV7-9|TRBJ2-1|.
CASSLAPPGNFYNEQFF
>TRBV4-3|TRBJ1-1|many
CASSQELRREAFF
>TRBV28|TRBJ1-4|many
CATSLYEKLFF
>TRBV7-8|TRBJ1-1|many
CASSLVTGLTEAFF
>TRBV11-2|TRBJ2-7|few
CASSFPRDGPSYEQYF
>TRBV7-9|TRBJ2-5|.
CASSPSGSLETQYF
>TRBV29-1|TRBJ2-1|many
CSVLGLAGVGSYNEQFF
>TRBV12-3/TRBV12-4|TRBJ2-7|many
CASSLRLEAYEQYF
>TRBV4-2|TRBJ2-7|few
CASSQDFAGGERPEQYF
>TRBV6-9|TRBJ1-1|many
CASGTRVCTEAFF
>TRBV29-1|TRBJ2-7|.
CSVDIGTVNYEQYF
>TRBV20-1|TRBJ1-6|many
CSAPMGSPLHF
>TRBV6-2/TRBV6-3|TRBJ2-7|many
CASRERGAYEQYF
>TRBV12-3/TRBV12-4|TRBJ1-4|many
CASRPGFTNEKLFF
>TRBV29-1|TRBJ2-1|few
CSVVGNHNEQFF
>TRBV24-1|TRBJ2-7|few
CATSSGTSYEQYF
>TRBV4-1|TRBJ2-2|many
CASSRTAKTSWTGELFF
>TRBV15|TRBJ2-1|few
CATIPGLQYNEQFF
>TRBV28|TRBJ1-1|many
CASSPLGPGTGIRNTEAFF
>TRBV7-9|TRBJ2-1|many
CASSLTQTVHEQFF
>TRBV5-1|TRBJ2-1|.
CASSLGEGLVYNEQFF
>TRBV5-1|TRBJ2-1|many
CASSPTGGLDEQFF